This TCR beta chain appears in the sequencing data of a study of beta chain features in type 1 diabetes. V gave up 2 bases and J gave up 8 bases, with 12 bases separating them. From germline, CDR1 is MNHEY and CDR2 SVGAGI. This CDR3 has 13 amino acids. The sequenced template was cDNA made from the entire isolated RNA. The study sequenced naive, central memory and regulatory T cell samples to an average of around 3.4 million reads. The protocol was immunoSEQ multiplex PCR, while the TCRdb copy is restricted to in-frame clones and leaves out a portion. The sample includes just over 600,000 clones, 15% to 18% of them seen just once.

The chain recombines TRBV6-5 with TRBJ1-1; D is perhaps TRBD1 (5 bases). Input material: naive CD4+ T cells from blood. The TCR sequence derives from a man younger than 35 in good health. CDR3 in amino acids: CASSYPGHLEAFF. CDR3 nucleotide sequence: TGTGCCAGCAGTTACCCGGGGCACTTAGAAGCTTTCTTT.